This T cell receptor (beta chain) emerged from a study of shared clonotypes between healthy human individuals. Study-wide results and caveats: Some naive CD4 clonotypes, around 5%, turned up in common across several donors. Generation probability values for non-shared clonotypes were lower than those for clonotypes shared by all four donors.

Trimming left V 2 bases short and J 5 bases short, with 19 bases between. This CDR3 region has 16 residues. The germline V gene has CDR1 MNHEY and CDR2 SVGAGI. Points on this clone: Its antigen is still unknown.

Replicate PCRs run on sorted subsets employed approximately 0.2 ug DNA, 25,000 to 35,000 T cell genomes. Clones were sequenced by immunoSEQ multiplex PCR, and TCRdb holds only the in-frame ones, with some missing. The profile shows 2 million to 2.5 million clones, 93% of them singletons. Negatively enriched CD4+ T cells were divided by CD45RA into naive and memory. The specimen sequenced was naive CD4+ T cells from PBMCs. Subset in this sample: CD45RA+ positively selected. This clonotype was sampled from a man younger than 35 in good health. Some clones in this sample may be carry-over from other donors' samples. The genes are TRBV6-5 and TRBJ2-7; tentatively, D is TRBD1 or TRBD2 (5 bases each). For the CDR3, the DNA is TGTGCCAGCAGTTACGGTTTGGGGGTATATGTTGACGAGCAGTACTTC. Encoded protein: CASSYGLGVYVDEQYF.